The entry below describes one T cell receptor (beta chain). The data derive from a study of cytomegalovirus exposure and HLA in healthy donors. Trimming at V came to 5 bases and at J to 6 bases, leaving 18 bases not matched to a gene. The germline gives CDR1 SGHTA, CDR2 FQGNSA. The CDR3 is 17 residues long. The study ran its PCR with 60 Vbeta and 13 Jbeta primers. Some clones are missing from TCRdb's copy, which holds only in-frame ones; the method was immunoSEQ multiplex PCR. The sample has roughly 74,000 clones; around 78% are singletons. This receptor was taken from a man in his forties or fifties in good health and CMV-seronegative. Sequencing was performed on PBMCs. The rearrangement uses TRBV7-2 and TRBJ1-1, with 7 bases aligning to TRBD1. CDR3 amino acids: CASSARQVGGQNPEAFF. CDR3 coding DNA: TGTGCCAGCAGCGCCCGACAGGTAGGGGGCCAAAACCCTGAAGCTTTCTTT.